A single sample is the source of the 27 T cell receptor beta chains below, sequenced in a study of CD8+ T cells in alopecia areata. Sequencing relied on a cDNA template that was reverse transcribed from extracted RNA. Sequencing used immunoSEQ multiplex PCR; TCRdb keeps in-frame clones, though not all of them. The repertoire includes 150,000 to 200,000 clones, around 55% of them detected once, and about 4.5% sits in the top ten. The sample was CD4+ T cells sorted from blood. Receptors originate from a human donor in good health.

The CDR3 loop reads CSVRYRYNEQFF. CDR3 bases: TGCAGCGTCCGATACAGGTACAATGAGCAGTTCTTC. The chain has TRBV29-1 and TRBJ2-1, with D perhaps TRBD1 (5 bases). CDR1 and CDR2 (germline): SQVTM, ANQGSEA. Trimming shortened V by 6 bases and J by 4 bases, and 10 bases separated the two germline ends. CDR3 length equals 12 residues.

The chain uses TRBV6-5 and TRBJ2-3, with 7 bases aligning to TRBD1. Germline trimming cut 6 bases from V and 7 bases from J; bases unmatched to any gene: 10. Germline CDR1 is MNHEY and CDR2 is SVGAGI. The CDR3 consists of 14 residues. In DNA, the CDR3 is TGTGCCAGCAGGAGGGGGCAGCTGGGTTATACGCAGTATTTT. It yields the protein CASRRGQLGYTQYF.

The chain combines TRBV19 with TRBJ2-1, with unresolved D. V was cut by 7 bases and J by 7 bases, with 11 bases left in between. CDR3 length: 12 residues. Germline assignment: CDR1 LNHDA and CDR2 SQIVND (reference sequence). The CDR3 region has the DNA TGTGCCAGTACCTTCTCCGGTAATGAGCAGTTCTTC. Translation: CASTFSGNEQFF.

This clone was seen only once. This rearrangement joins TRBV6-5 to TRBJ2-7; TRBD1 matches 8 bases. Germline-derived CDR1 and CDR2 are MNHEY and SVGAGI. The CDR3 has 13 amino acids. J was trimmed by 6 bases and V by 6 bases; bases with no gene match: 7. The CDR3 DNA is TGTGCCAGCAGCAGGGGGCTCTTATTCGAGCAGTACTTC. Its protein is CASSRGLLFEQYF.

The J gene is TRBJ2-7, the V gene TRBV6-6; D ambiguous. V was cut by 8 bases and J by 3 bases, with 8 bases left in between. Germline V gene sequence: CDR1 MNHNY, CDR2 SVGAGI (reference sequence). The CDR3 sequence is 11 residues long. CDR3 DNA: TGTGCCAGCCGCTGGGACTACGAGCAGTACTTC. Translating it yields CASRWDYEQYF.

This clone was counted between two and nine times. This chain joins TRBV28 and TRBJ2-5; weak D call: TRBD2 (6 bases). This CDR3 comprises 12 residues. The germline CDR1 and CDR2 sequences are MDHEN and SYDVKM. V was clipped by 8 bases and J by 0 bases, with 7 bases between them. The CDR3 spells CASRRDQETQYF. CDR3 sequence (DNA): TGTGCCAGCCGGAGGGACCAAGAGACCCAGTACTTC.

This clone was seen a handful of times. V and J are TRBV9 and TRBJ2-5; 10 nucleotides match TRBD2. CDR1 SGDLS and CDR2 YYNGEE come from the germline V gene. V was clipped by 1 base and J by 3 bases; unmatched bases: 0. CDR3 length: 14 residues. CDR3 sequence: CASSVLAGEETQYF. The CDR3 DNA sequence: TGTGCCAGCAGCGTACTAGCGGGAGAAGAGACCCAGTACTTC.

This clone has just a few counts. V and J are TRBV6-1 and TRBJ1-2, with D possibly TRBD1 on 6 matching bases. This CDR3 spans 13 amino acids. In germline, CDR1 is MNHNS, CDR2 SASEGT. In nucleotides, the CDR3 is TGTGCACACACCGGGGGCGCTAACTATGGCTACACCTTC. It is translated as CAHTGGANYGYTF.

V usage is TRBV28 and J usage is TRBJ2-7; D possibly matches TRBD1 or TRBD2 (5 bases each). There are 15 residues in the CDR3. Germline V gene sequence: CDR1 MDHEN, CDR2 SYDVKM. Trimming pared 6 bases from V and 1 base from J, leaving 16 bases between. CDR3 sequence: CASRSSGTGSYEQYF. The CDR3 nucleotides read TGTGCCAGCAGATCGTCCGGGACGGGTTCCTACGAGCAGTACTTC.

In this sample, this clone turned up a few times. V usage is TRBV5-6 and J usage is TRBJ2-1; 7 bases match TRBD2. V gave up 1 base and J gave up 6 bases; unmatched junction bases: 7. This CDR3 contains 15 residues. Germline lookup yields CDR1 SGHDT and CDR2 YYEEEE. The CDR3 protein is CASSLLLAVINEQFF. CDR3 sequence (DNA): TGTGCCAGCAGCTTGTTGCTAGCGGTCATCAATGAGCAGTTCTTC. Full variable domain (remainder filled in from reference TRBV5-6 and TRBJ2-1): DAGVTQSPTHLIKTRGQQVTLRCSPKSGHDTVSWYQQALGQGPQFIFQYYEEEERQRGNFPDRFSGHQFPNYSSELNVNALLLGDSALYLCASSLLLAVINEQFFGPGTRLTVL.

The genes are TRBV27 and TRBJ2-5; 10 bases agree with TRBD1. The CDR3 loop spans 19 amino acids. The germline CDR1 and CDR2 sequences are MNHEY and SMNVEV (reference sequence). The trim removed 4 bases at V and 3 bases at J, leaving 17 bases unmatched. The CDR3 region is CASSSNRQGASVEKETQYF. The DNA of the CDR3 is TGTGCCAGCAGTTCCAACCGACAGGGGGCCTCGGTTGAGAAAGAGACCCAGTACTTC.

Ten or more counts support this clone. The chain recombines TRBV2 with TRBJ2-7; 7 nucleotides align to TRBD1. Germline V CDR1 and CDR2: SNHLY, FYNNEI. The J segment lost 6 bases and the V segment lost 8 bases, leaving 10 bases of the junction unmatched. The CDR3 is 13 amino acids. As DNA, the CDR3 is TGTGCCAGCCACAAACTGACAGGGCTCGAGCAGTACTTC. Protein product: CASHKLTGLEQYF.

V gene TRBV30 combines with J gene TRBJ1-4; perhaps TRBD1 as D (6 bases). The CDR3 covers 11 residues. The V gene lost 6 bases and the J gene lost 8 bases, with 10 bases spanning the gap. Germline CDR1 GTSNPN, CDR2 SVGIG (reference sequence). The CDR3 region has the DNA TGTGCCTGCAATGACAGGGAAAAACTGTTTTTT. It specifies CACNDREKLFF.

The chain recombines TRBV29-1 with TRBJ2-1; D not certain. Looked up from germline, CDR1 is SQVTM and CDR2 is ANQGSEA. The CDR3 runs to 12 residues. Trimming left V 6 bases short and J 9 bases short, with 15 bases between. This CDR3 is CSVPVGWGEQFF. In nucleotides, the CDR3 is TGCAGCGTACCTGTGGGCTGGGGTGAGCAGTTCTTC.

This rearrangement joins TRBV10-3 to TRBJ2-1, with TRBD2 matching over 8 bases. CDR1 is ENHRY and CDR2 is SYGVKD in the germline V gene. This CDR3 is 15 amino acids long. Trimming removed 5 bases from V and 2 bases from J; junction bases left unmatched: 5. The chain's CDR3 is CAISPGLGAYNEQFF. CDR3 DNA sequence: TGTGCCATCAGTCCGGGACTAGGGGCCTACAATGAGCAGTTCTTC.

The genes are TRBV30 and TRBJ2-3; D not certain. The germline V gene encodes CDR1 GTSNPN and CDR2 SVGIG (reference sequence). The ends were cut back, 3 bases at V and 2 bases at J, with 12 bases in the middle. This CDR3 spans 14 amino acids. CDR3 sequence (DNA): TGTGCCTGGAGGGGGTTCGCCAACACAGATACGCAGTATTTT. Amino acid sequence: CAWRGFANTDTQYF.

This clone was picked up a small number of times. CDR3 region: CASSLRTEQETQYF. CDR3 nucleotide sequence: TGTGCCAGCAGCCTCCGGACAGAGCAAGAGACCCAGTACTTC. V is TRBV5-4 and J is TRBJ2-5; a possible D gene is TRBD1 (6 bases). V was pared by 4 bases and J by 2 bases, with 12 bases between. CDR1 SGHNT and CDR2 YYREEE come from the germline V gene (reference sequence). The CDR3 has 14 residues.

The J gene is TRBJ2-5, the V gene TRBV4-1; 10 bases are shared with TRBD2. Germline-derived CDR1 and CDR2 are MGHRA and YSYEKL. V was pared by 4 bases and J by 5 bases, with 10 bases of the junction left unmatched. The CDR3 has 16 amino acids. CDR3 DNA: TGCGCCAGCAGCCCCGGGCTAGCGGGAGTTTCGGAGACCCAGTACTTC. It encodes CASSPGLAGVSETQYF.

This clone showed up just a few times. This chain connects TRBV14 to TRBJ2-2; D gene ambiguous. Trimming removed 2 bases from V and 1 base from J, with 5 bases in between. The CDR3 totals 14 residues. Germline loops: CDR1 SGHDN, CDR2 FVKESK. The CDR3 here is CASSQWVNTGELFF. DNA for the CDR3: TGTGCCAGCAGCCAATGGGTGAACACCGGGGAGCTGTTTTTT. The entire variable domain, with the rest obtained from reference TRBV14 and TRBJ2-2, is as follows: EAGVTQFPSHSVIEKGQTVTLRCDPISGHDNLYWYRRVMGKEIKFLLHFVKESKQDESGMPNNRFLAERTGGTYSTLKVQPAELEDSGVYFCASSQWVNTGELFFGEGSRLTVL.

This chain connects TRBV27 to TRBJ1-5, with unresolved D. Per germline, CDR1 MNHEY and CDR2 SMNVEV (reference sequence). The CDR3 spans 13 residues. The V and J ends lost 3 bases and 4 bases respectively, with 7 bases between them. CDR3 in amino acids: CASSFRLNQPQHF. For the CDR3, the DNA is TGTGCCAGCAGTTTCAGACTGAATCAGCCCCAGCATTTT.

This chain links TRBV29-1 with TRBJ2-7; 9 bases align to TRBD1. Germline V gives CDR1 SQVTM, CDR2 ANQGSEA. J gave up 5 bases and V 6 bases, and 8 bases lay outside the gene matches. This CDR3 is built from 13 residues. The CDR3 region is CSVQDRGRNEQYF. CDR3 sequence (DNA): TGCAGCGTCCAGGACAGGGGACGGAACGAGCAGTACTTC.

The table lists this clone with a few counts. This sequence joins TRBV14 and TRBJ1-2, with unresolved D. Per the germline V gene, CDR1 is SGHDN and CDR2 is FVKESK. The V end was cut by 8 bases, the J end by 4 bases, with 14 bases between. The CDR3 extends over 13 amino acids. CDR3 DNA sequence: TGTGCCAGCGGCGCTGATCTGGGCTATGGCTACACCTTC. It specifies CASGADLGYGYTF.

Points on this clone: The junction departs from the called germline gene at one end, perhaps through a read error. The CDR3 nucleotides read TGTGCCAGCAGTCCCAGACGCGGTCGCACCGGGGAGCCGTTTTTT. Translating it yields CASSPRRGRTGEPFF. This sequence joins TRBV28 and TRBJ2-2; tentative D call: TRBD2 (5 bases). CDR3 length: 15 residues. Germline V CDR1 and CDR2: MDHEN, SYDVKM.

Only a few counts were recorded for this clone. The chain has TRBV5-1 and TRBJ1-1; no clear D. The germline CDR1 and CDR2 sequences are SGHRS and YFSETQ. The V and J ends lost 0 bases and 6 bases respectively, with 12 bases between them. The CDR3 covers 14 residues. The CDR3: CASSLDEWSPEAFF. The CDR3 region has the DNA TGCGCCAGCAGCTTGGATGAGTGGAGCCCTGAAGCTTTCTTT.

The chain links TRBV29-1 to TRBJ1-1; D is ambiguous. The CDR3 extends over 12 amino acids. Germline CDR1 SQVTM, CDR2 ANQGSEA. V lost 5 bases to trimming and J lost 1 base, with 8 bases between them. The CDR3 reads CSVHRSNTEAFF. The CDR3, as DNA: TGCAGCGTTCATAGATCGAACACTGAAGCTTTCTTT.

This chain joins TRBV30 and TRBJ2-3, with 9 positions matching TRBD1. The CDR3 is 15 residues long. Trimming at V came to 2 bases and at J to 4 bases, leaving 7 bases not matched to a gene. The germline V gene has CDR1 GTSNPN and CDR2 SVGIG (reference sequence). The CDR3 region has the DNA TGTGCCTGGAGTAGGGAACAGGGGGCTTCAGATACGCAGTATTTT. This encodes CAWSREQGASDTQYF.

The chain is built from TRBV5-1 and TRBJ2-5, with D uncertain. The CDR3 covers 16 residues. CDR1 is SGHRS, CDR2 YFSETQ, per germline. Trimming took 0 bases from V and 7 from J, leaving 19 bases between them. The CDR3 DNA follows: TGCGCCAGCAGCTTGGAACACTCCAACCCGGTGGGGACCCAGTACTTC. Its translation: CASSLEHSNPVGTQYF.